This T cell receptor beta chain came from a study of T cells after yellow fever vaccination. Whole-study results and caveats: Overlap between CD4 and CD8 compartments was detected for a small share of clonotypes. Reappearance after the booster was seen for most primary-vaccination clones, at 95% to 97% CD4 and less than 90% CD8.

Germline assignment: CDR1 MGHDK and CDR2 SYGVNS. The CDR3 consists of 12 residues. With 6 bases removed from V and 9 bases from J, the gap between germline ends came to 13 bases. This clonotype was recorded a few times. No antigen is known for it. In making TCR cDNA, 5'RACE template switching added a universal primer site and UMIs to it. From the 5' RACE reads, TCRdb called clonotypes with MiXCR, one entry per CDR3 protein. The sample includes around 310,000 distinct CDR3 sequences, about 4% of them seen just once. The TCR originated in a man younger than 30 who received the YFV17D yellow fever vaccine. V usage is TRBV25-1 and J usage is TRBJ2-3; TRBD1 is a possible D gene (6 bases). The source was PBMCs, collected 5 days after the yellow fever booster vaccination. This CDR3 is CASSNYRETQYF. In nucleotides, the CDR3 is TGTGCCAGCAGCAACTACAGGGAGACGCAGTATTTT.